This is a list of T cell receptor beta chains from one sample in a study of T-cell memory formation after mild COVID-19. TCRdb called the 5' RACE reads again in MiXCR, with one record for every CDR3 protein. The data contain approximately 190,000 distinct CDR3 sequences, 18% of them singletons. Sequenced sample: PBMCs or a T cell subset sorted from them (not recorded which). The receptor set was obtained from an adult woman who had mild COVID-19 (a few samples of this study predate the infection). Cell type and time point are not known. Each CDR3 is given with its conserved first and last residue. The D gene is left open where the match is weak. Some rows mark clone size as missing; the rest say once, few, many or name a class of expanded clone.

D: NA; V: TRBV4-1; size: few; J: TRBJ2-7; CDR3: CASSLEAGPSGSYEQYF; DNA: TGCGCCAGCAGCCTAGAAGCAGGGCCAAGTGGCTCCTACGAGCAGTACTTC
D: TRBD1; V: TRBV20-1; size: few; J: TRBJ2-7; CDR3: CSARGDRAYEQYF; DNA: TGCAGTGCTAGGGGGGACAGGGCCTACGAGCAGTACTTC
D: TRBD1; V: TRBV5-1; size: many; J: TRBJ2-4; CDR3: CASSLTGDKNIQYF; DNA: TGCGCCAGCAGCTTGACAGGGGACAAAAACATTCAGTACTTC
D: NA; V: TRBV7-2; size: few; J: TRBJ2-3; CDR3: CASSPDRSSTDTQYF; DNA: TGTGCCAGCAGCCCGGACAGAAGTAGCACAGATACGCAGTATTTT
D: TRBD1; V: TRBV5-1; size: few; J: TRBJ1-1; CDR3: CASSLHRNRGSNTEAFF; DNA: TGCGCCAGCAGCTTGCACCGGAACAGGGGTTCGAACACTGAAGCTTTCTTT
D: TRBD1; V: TRBV12-3/TRBV12-4; size: few; J: TRBJ1-6; CDR3: CASSLSPGQGTNNSPLHF; DNA: TGTGCCAGCAGCCTATCCCCGGGACAGGGAACTAATAATTCACCCCTCCACTTT
D: NA; V: TRBV12-3/TRBV12-4; size: NA; J: TRBJ2-3; CDR3: CASSLQRVLRDTQYF; DNA: TGTGCCAGCAGTTTACAGCGGGTACTTAGGGATACGCAGTATTTT
D: TRBD1; V: TRBV25-1; size: few; J: TRBJ1-3; CDR3: CASSEYRGPGNTIYF; DNA: TGTGCCAGCAGTGAATATAGGGGGCCTGGAAACACCATATATTTT
D: NA; V: TRBV6-1; size: few; J: TRBJ2-5; CDR3: CASSGVGETQYF; DNA: TGTGCCAGCAGTGGGGTCGGGGAGACCCAGTACTTC
D: NA; V: TRBV25-1; size: few; J: TRBJ2-3; CDR3: CASSESGRGSTDTQYF; DNA: TGTGCCAGCAGTGAGTCCGGGCGGGGAAGCACAGATACGCAGTATTTT
D: NA; V: TRBV28; size: NA; J: TRBJ2-5; CDR3: CASSPRGESQETQYF; DNA: TGTGCCAGCAGTCCCAGGGGGGAAAGCCAAGAGACCCAGTACTTC
D: NA; V: TRBV5-5; size: NA; J: TRBJ2-7; CDR3: CASSPWDGSYEQYF; DNA: TGTGCCAGCAGCCCCTGGGACGGGAGCTACGAGCAGTACTTC
D: TRBD1; V: TRBV12-3/TRBV12-4; size: many; J: TRBJ2-7; CDR3: CASSLGRDRVSYEQYF; DNA: TGTGCCAGCAGTTTAGGTCGGGACAGGGTCTCCTACGAGCAGTACTTC
D: NA; V: TRBV12-3/TRBV12-4; size: NA; J: TRBJ2-5; CDR3: CASSLRGTPREETQYF; DNA: TGTGCCAGCAGTTTAAGAGGGACACCTAGAGAAGAGACCCAGTACTTC
D: NA; V: TRBV11-2; size: NA; J: TRBJ2-1; CDR3: CASSFQLGPVRDEQFF; DNA: TGTGCCAGCAGCTTCCAACTAGGACCAGTGCGGGATGAGCAGTTCTTC
D: NA; V: TRBV30; size: NA; J: TRBJ2-1; CDR3: CAWSATRKRIEQFF; DNA: TGTGCCTGGAGTGCAACCCGAAAGCGGATCGAGCAGTTCTTC
D: TRBD1; V: TRBV9; size: NA; J: TRBJ1-2; CDR3: CASSDRTGTNYGYTF; DNA: TGTGCCAGCAGCGACCGGACAGGGACTAACTATGGCTACACCTTC
D: TRBD2; V: TRBV11-2; size: few; J: TRBJ2-5; CDR3: CASSLDRGTRRETQYF; DNA: TGTGCCAGCAGCTTAGATCGGGGGACTAGGAGAGAGACCCAGTACTTC
D: NA; V: TRBV11-2; size: NA; J: TRBJ2-5; CDR3: CASSSVPSGTQYF; DNA: TGTGCCAGCAGCTCGGTGCCCTCGGGGACCCAGTACTTC
D: NA; V: TRBV4-1; size: few; J: TRBJ2-7; CDR3: CASSLRWAPYEQYF; DNA: TGCGCCAGCAGCCTACGATGGGCCCCCTACGAGCAGTACTTC
D: TRBD1; V: TRBV6-1; size: many; J: TRBJ2-1; CDR3: CASSRTGRSYNEQFF; DNA: TGTGCCAGCAGCAGGACAGGACGCTCCTACAATGAGCAGTTCTTC
D: TRBD2; V: TRBV19; size: NA; J: TRBJ2-3; CDR3: CASIAGAGDTQYF; DNA: TGTGCCAGTATAGCGGGAGCGGGAGATACGCAGTATTTT
D: NA; V: TRBV5-1; size: NA; J: TRBJ1-2; CDR3: CASRPSNYGYTF; DNA: TGCGCCAGCAGACCATCTAACTATGGCTACACCTTC
D: NA; V: TRBV29-1; size: few; J: TRBJ2-5; CDR3: CSVEEGAKETQYF; DNA: TGCAGCGTTGAAGAGGGGGCGAAGGAGACCCAGTACTTC
D: TRBD2; V: TRBV27; size: many; J: TRBJ2-1; CDR3: CASRVAGVYFNEQFF; DNA: TGTGCCAGCAGGGTAGCGGGAGTTTATTTTAATGAGCAGTTCTTC
D: NA; V: TRBV3-1; size: NA; J: TRBJ1-5; CDR3: CASSQLNQPQHF; DNA: TGTGCCAGCAGCCAACTCAATCAGCCCCAGCATTTT
D: TRBD1; V: TRBV7-3; size: few; J: TRBJ1-2; CDR3: CASSRDRDGYTF; DNA: TGTGCCAGCAGCCGGGACAGGGATGGCTACACCTTC